This T cell receptor (beta chain) came from a study of breast tumors, draining lymph nodes, adjacent tissues (TCRdb year 2016). Concerning the study at large: In breast cancer patients, the study compared the TCR beta repertoires of tumor, adjacent nontumor tissue and axillary lymph nodes. In human breast cancer, the study set out to evaluate how tumor, surrounding tissue and draining lymph node repertoires relate to one another and whether T cells may move between these sites. On the study overall, not on this receptor specifically: Tumor and nontumor tissue repertoires were significantly more similar in luminal-like than in basal-like breast cancer. Tumors showed preferential V and J gene usage, and their T-cell repertoire diversity fell below that of lymph nodes yet above that of nontumor tissue. The data were considered consistent with the idea that most tumor T cells come from the lymph node and then expand in tumor tissue. The conclusion that tumor T cells originate in lymph nodes was framed as consistent with a hypothesis rather than directly demonstrated.

Trimming leaves V shorter by 6 bases and J shorter by 7 bases, with the junction holding 8 bases beyond the gene matches. CDR1 and CDR2 are read off the germline V gene as SGHTA and FQGNSA. The CDR3 measures 14 amino acids from cysteine to phenylalanine. The sequence is cut down to CDR3 DNA, 42 bases in frame from base 1. The axillary draining lymph nodes of breast cancer patients were the source of the lymph node samples. Sequencing relied on an Illumina HiSeq 2000. Multiplex PCR amplification was used to generate the TCR beta chain libraries. The amplified TCR beta chain products were analyzed by high-throughput sequencing. The public reads were reprocessed in TCRdb via fastp at Q25 and MiXCR, keeping in-frame beta chains. All rows with the same CDR3 protein become a single entry with the most common DNA and genes. A total of over 200,000 distinct CDR3 sequences appear in this sample, 30% to 35% of them only once. Approximately 3.6% of the sample is held by the ten biggest clonotypes.

This clonotype was seen more than once but under ten times. Its recognized antigen is unknown. The sample holds no much larger clone one base away, and base qualities are not on file. Sequencing was performed on axillary lymph node tissue. The source is a female donor with breast cancer. Some clones in this sample may be carry-over from other donors' samples. The rearranged segments are TRBV7-2 and TRBJ2-4, with 8 central nucleotides matching TRBD2. The CDR3 loop reads CASRPGGGPNIQYF. The sequenced DNA is TGTGCCAGCAGACCGGGAGGGGGGCCGAACATTCAGTACTTC.